The 29 T cell receptor beta chains given below trace back to one sample, sequenced in a study of monozygotic twins with inflammatory bowel disease. TCRdb reprocessed the 5' RACE reads and stores each CDR3 protein as one record, lacking DNA. This sample contains about 450,000 distinct CDR3 sequences. The sequenced material came from blood. Receptors were obtained from a human donor with ulcerative colitis or Crohn's disease, or a healthy co-twin of an affected twin (not recorded which).

V usage is TRBV18 and J usage is TRBJ1-3; the TCRdb call, TRBD1, lacks DNA for checking. In germline, CDR1 is KGHSH, CDR2 LQKENI. This CDR3 has 14 amino acids. CDR3: CASSLDRNGNTIYF.

The rearrangement uses TRBV28 and TRBJ2-7; TCRdb returns TRBD2, unconfirmable since there is no DNA. Germline V gene data show CDR1 as MDHEN and CDR2 as SYDVKM. The CDR3 is 17 amino acids. The CDR3 sequence is CASSLDFLLAVPHEQYF.

The gene calls are TRBV28 and TRBJ1-4. Germline V CDR1 and CDR2: MDHEN, SYDVKM. The CDR3 extends over 16 amino acids. CDR3 amino acids: CASSLRPGLANEKLFF.

The chain carries TRBV5-1 and TRBJ2-3; there is no DNA to check the TCRdb D call of TRBD2. Germline V gives CDR1 SGHRS, CDR2 YFSETQ. The CDR3 contains 18 residues. The CDR3 loop is CASSTSPGLAASTDTQYF.

This chain links TRBV11-2 with TRBJ2-2; TCRdb's D gene call, TRBD2, goes unchecked for lack of DNA. Germline CDR1 SGHAT, CDR2 FQNNGV. The CDR3 sequence is 18 residues long. The CDR3: CASSSIGRVFSGKGELFF.

The chain has TRBV28 and TRBJ2-6; checking the TCRdb D call of TRBD1 is not possible without DNA. The germline CDR1 and CDR2 sequences are MDHEN and SYDVKM. The CDR3 consists of 16 residues. CDR3 in amino acids: CASSSPGAGGANVLTF. Combining the CDR3 with reference TRBV28 and TRBJ2-6 gives the whole variable domain DVKVTQSSRYLVKRTGEKVFLECVQDMDHENMFWYRQDPGLGLRLIYFSYDVKMKEKGDIPEGYSVSREKKERFSLILESASTNQTSMYLCASSSPGAGGANVLTFGAGSRLTVL.

This chain joins TRBV20-1 and TRBJ2-5; TCRdb's D call, TRBD1, is unchecked because there is no DNA. From germline, CDR1 is DFQATT and CDR2 SNEGSKA (reference sequence). There are 15 residues in the CDR3. The CDR3 loop reads CSATPGTDKQETQYF.

The V and J genes are TRBV20-1 and TRBJ2-1; TCRdb lists TRBD1, though no DNA is available to test this call. Germline V gene sequence: CDR1 DFQATT, CDR2 SNEGSKA (reference sequence). The CDR3 is 14 residues long. The CDR3: CSASRDRGQNEQFF.

J is TRBJ1-4 and V is TRBV28; TCRdb selects TRBD1, and the lack of DNA leaves this call unchecked. Germline V gives CDR1 MDHEN, CDR2 SYDVKM. This CDR3 comprises 14 residues. The CDR3 is CASSFGGSNEKLFF.

The rearrangement uses TRBV2 and TRBJ2-2; the D call from TCRdb, TRBD2, cannot be confirmed without DNA. The CDR3 spans 15 residues. Germline assignment: CDR1 SNHLY and CDR2 FYNNEI. This CDR3 reads CASQKAGGNTGELFF.

This chain connects TRBV18 to TRBJ1-5; TCRdb reports TRBD1, a call that lacks DNA to check it against. The CDR3 has 16 amino acids. Germline V gene data show CDR1 as KGHSH and CDR2 as LQKENI. CDR3 amino acids: CASSPRREKTDQPQHF. The whole variable domain, filled in from reference TRBV18 and TRBJ1-5, reads NAGVMQNPRHLVRRRGQEARLRCSPMKGHSHVYWYRQLPEEGLKFMVYLQKENIIDESGMPKERFSAEFPKEGPSILRIQQVVRGDSAAYFCASSPRREKTDQPQHFGDGTRLSIL.

This chain connects TRBV4-2 to TRBJ1-1; there is no DNA to check the TCRdb D call of TRBD1. CDR1 LGHNA and CDR2 YNFKEQ come from the germline V gene. The CDR3 length is 14 residues. The CDR3 sequence: CASSQGAENTEAFF.

The chain links TRBV5-5 to TRBJ2-3; as DNA is missing, the TRBD1 call by TCRdb cannot be tested. The CDR3 covers 15 residues. Germline CDR1 SGHKS, CDR2 YYEKEE (reference sequence). CDR3 region: CASSSSLGTTDTQYF. Variable domain in full (rest from reference TRBV5-5 and TRBJ2-3): DAGVTQSPTHLIKTRGQQVTLRCSPISGHKSVSWYQQVLGQGPQFIFQYYEKEERGRGNFPDRFSARQFPNYSSELNVNALLLGDSALYLCASSSSLGTTDTQYFGPGTRLTVL.

The chain recombines TRBV6-6 with TRBJ1-1. The CDR3 loop spans 12 amino acids. Per germline, CDR1 MNHNY and CDR2 SVGAGI (reference sequence). This CDR3 is CASSPLDAEAFF.

The chain recombines TRBV6-5 with TRBJ1-6; as DNA is missing, the TRBD1 call by TCRdb cannot be tested. CDR1 and CDR2 (germline): MNHEY, SVGAGI. The CDR3 is made up of 16 amino acids. Here the CDR3 reads CASSYTNRDGNSPLHF.

CDR3 region: CASSLSPSYGYTF. The V and J genes are TRBV5-1 and TRBJ1-2. Germline CDR1 is SGHRS and CDR2 is YFSETQ. The CDR3 spans 13 residues.

The chain carries TRBV7-2 and TRBJ2-3; TCRdb's D call, TRBD2, is unchecked because there is no DNA. From germline, CDR1 is SGHTA and CDR2 FQGNSA. The CDR3 is 18 amino acids. The CDR3 loop is CASSFQSGGGGGTDTQYF.

The CDR3 region is CASSLVSGEAFF. The J gene is TRBJ1-1, the V gene TRBV5-6; without DNA, the TCRdb call of TRBD1 cannot be checked. The CDR3 is 12 residues long. Germline V CDR1 and CDR2: SGHDT, YYEEEE.

The chain's CDR3 is CSARDSSGRGNEQFF. The chain joins TRBV20-1 to TRBJ2-1; TCRdb indicates TRBD1, and absent DNA this call remains unverified. The CDR3 runs to 15 residues. Germline loops: CDR1 DFQATT, CDR2 SNEGSKA (reference sequence).

The chain combines TRBV30 with TRBJ2-3; TCRdb reports TRBD1, a call that lacks DNA to check it against. CDR1 is GTSNPN, CDR2 SVGIG, per germline (reference sequence). CDR3 length: 14 amino acids. The CDR3 region is CAWSVRRARDTQYF. The whole variable domain, filled in from reference TRBV30 and TRBJ2-3, reads SQTIHQWPATLVQPVGSPLSLECTVEGTSNPNLYWYRQAAGRGLQLLFYSVGIGQISSEVPQNLSASRPQDRQFILSSKKLLLSDSGFYLCAWSVRRARDTQYFGPGTRLTVL.

The rearrangement joins TRBV12-3 or TRBV12-4 to TRBJ2-4; TCRdb calls TRBD1, which cannot be checked without DNA. CDR3 length equals 15 residues. CDR3: CASGQFVIAKNIQYF.

The CDR3 loop is CASSLTPWAAEWTF. This chain links TRBV27 with TRBJ1-2. The CDR3 totals 14 residues. The V gene's germline CDR1 is MNHEY and CDR2 SMNVEV (reference sequence).

The gene calls are TRBV12-3 or TRBV12-4 and TRBJ2-7; the TCRdb call, TRBD1, lacks DNA for checking. CDR3 size: 14 residues. The CDR3 is CASSYGDSSYEQYF.

The V and J genes are TRBV5-1 and TRBJ2-7; TCRdb's D call, TRBD1, is unchecked because there is no DNA. Germline loops: CDR1 SGHRS, CDR2 YFSETQ. The CDR3 extends over 15 amino acids. CDR3 residues: CASSLMGQGPYEQYF.

The chain links TRBV7-2 to TRBJ2-2. The CDR3 loop spans 13 amino acids. From germline, CDR1 is SGHTA and CDR2 FQGNSA. CDR3 residues: CASSSPVAGELFF.

The V call is TRBV28, the J call TRBJ2-1; there is no DNA to check the TCRdb D call of TRBD2. The CDR3 covers 15 residues. The germline V gene has CDR1 MDHEN and CDR2 SYDVKM. The CDR3 sequence: CASTLPGLGNNEQFF.

The rearrangement uses TRBV7-2 and TRBJ2-2; the TCRdb D gene call, TRBD2, has no DNA to confirm it. The CDR3 is made up of 14 amino acids. Germline lookup yields CDR1 SGHTA and CDR2 FQGNSA. The CDR3 loop reads CASSGRLLPGELFF.

The chain has TRBV6-5 and TRBJ1-1; absent DNA, TCRdb's TRBD1 call cannot be checked. Germline CDR1 reads MNHEY; CDR2 reads SVGAGI. The CDR3 has 16 residues. The CDR3 region is CASNFRQGARNTEAFF.

This chain connects TRBV3-1 to TRBJ2-1. Germline V gene lookup returns CDR1 LGHDT and CDR2 YNNKEL (reference sequence). The CDR3 is 16 amino acids. The CDR3: CASSQDMGGSYNEQFF.